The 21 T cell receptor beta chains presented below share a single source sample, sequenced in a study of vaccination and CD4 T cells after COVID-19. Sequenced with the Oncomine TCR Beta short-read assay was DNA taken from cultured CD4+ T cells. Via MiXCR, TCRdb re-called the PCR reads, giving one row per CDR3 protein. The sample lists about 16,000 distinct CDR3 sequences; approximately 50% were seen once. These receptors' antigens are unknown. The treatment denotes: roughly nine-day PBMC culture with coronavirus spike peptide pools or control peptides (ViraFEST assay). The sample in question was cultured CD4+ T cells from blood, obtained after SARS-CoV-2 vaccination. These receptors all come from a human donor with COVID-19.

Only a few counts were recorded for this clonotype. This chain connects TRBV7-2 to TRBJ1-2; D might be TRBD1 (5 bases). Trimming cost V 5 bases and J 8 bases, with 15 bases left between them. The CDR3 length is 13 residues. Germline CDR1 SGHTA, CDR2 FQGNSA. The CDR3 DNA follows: TGTGCCAGCAGCGACAGTCCTGCTGGAGGCTACACCTTC. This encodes CASSDSPAGGYTF.

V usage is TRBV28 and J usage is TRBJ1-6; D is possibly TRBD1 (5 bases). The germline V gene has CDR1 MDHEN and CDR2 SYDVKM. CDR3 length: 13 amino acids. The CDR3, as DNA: TGTGCAGTGGGGCTCAGCTATAATTCACCCCTCCACTTT. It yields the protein CAVGLSYNSPLHF.

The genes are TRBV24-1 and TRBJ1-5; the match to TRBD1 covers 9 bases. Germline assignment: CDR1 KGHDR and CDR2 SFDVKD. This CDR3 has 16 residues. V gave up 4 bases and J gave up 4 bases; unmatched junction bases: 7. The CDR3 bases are TGTGCCACCAGTGAATCGGGACAGGGTGAAAATCAGCCCCAGCATTTT. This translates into CATSESGQGENQPQHF.

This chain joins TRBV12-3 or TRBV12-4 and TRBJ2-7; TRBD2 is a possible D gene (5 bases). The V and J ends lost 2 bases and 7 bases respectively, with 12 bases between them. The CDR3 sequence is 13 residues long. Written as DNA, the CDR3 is TGTGCCAGCAGTTTATTTCAGGACTCTGAGCAGTACTTC. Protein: CASSLFQDSEQYF.

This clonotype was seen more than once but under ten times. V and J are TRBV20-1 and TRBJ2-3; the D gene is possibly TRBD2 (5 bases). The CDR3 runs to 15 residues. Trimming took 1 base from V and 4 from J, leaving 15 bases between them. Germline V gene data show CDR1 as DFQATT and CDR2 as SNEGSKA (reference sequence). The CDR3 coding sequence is TGCAGTGCTAGAGTCCCGGGGATGAGGGCAGATACGCAGTATTTT. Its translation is CSARVPGMRADTQYF.

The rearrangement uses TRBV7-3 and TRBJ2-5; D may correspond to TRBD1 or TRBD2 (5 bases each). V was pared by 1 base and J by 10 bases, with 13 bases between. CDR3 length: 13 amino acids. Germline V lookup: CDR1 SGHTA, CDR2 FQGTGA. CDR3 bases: TGTGCCAGCAGCTTAAAGGACCGAGGGGACCAGTACTTC. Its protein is CASSLKDRGDQYF.

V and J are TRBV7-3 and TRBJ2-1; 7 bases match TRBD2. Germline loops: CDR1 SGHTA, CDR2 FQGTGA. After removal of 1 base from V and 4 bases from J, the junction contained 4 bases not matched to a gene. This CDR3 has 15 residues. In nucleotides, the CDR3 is TGTGCCAGCAGCTTAAGGGGGGGAACGTACAATGAGCAGTTCTTC. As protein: CASSLRGGTYNEQFF. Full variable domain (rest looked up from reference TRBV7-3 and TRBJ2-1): GAGVSQTPSNKVTEKGKYVELRCDPISGHTALYWYRQSLGQGPEFLIYFQGTGAADDSGLPNDRFFAVRPEGSVSTLKIQRTERGDSAVYLCASSLRGGTYNEQFFGPGTRLTVL.

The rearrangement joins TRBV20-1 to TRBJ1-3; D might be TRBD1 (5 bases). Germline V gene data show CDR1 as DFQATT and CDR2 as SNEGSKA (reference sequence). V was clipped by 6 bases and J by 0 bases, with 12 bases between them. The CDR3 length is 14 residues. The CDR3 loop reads CSAVDSFSGNTIYF. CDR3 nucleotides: TGCAGTGCAGTAGACAGCTTCTCTGGAAACACCATATATTTT.

The CDR3 sequence: CSAIPRVIGEAFF. In DNA form, the CDR3 reads TGCAGTGCAATTCCCAGGGTAATCGGTGAAGCTTTCTTT. J is TRBJ1-1 and V is TRBV20-1; TRBD1 is a possible D gene (5 bases). The CDR3 runs 13 residues. Germline CDR1 DFQATT, CDR2 SNEGSKA (reference sequence). V was shortened by 6 bases and J by 7 bases, with 18 bases between the two germline ends.

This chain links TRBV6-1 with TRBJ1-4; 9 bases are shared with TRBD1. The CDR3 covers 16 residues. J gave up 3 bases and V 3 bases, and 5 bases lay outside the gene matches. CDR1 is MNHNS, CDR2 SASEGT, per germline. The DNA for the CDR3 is TGTGCCAGCAGTGACGTACGGGACAGGGCTAATGAAAAACTGTTTTTT. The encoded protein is CASSDVRDRANEKLFF.

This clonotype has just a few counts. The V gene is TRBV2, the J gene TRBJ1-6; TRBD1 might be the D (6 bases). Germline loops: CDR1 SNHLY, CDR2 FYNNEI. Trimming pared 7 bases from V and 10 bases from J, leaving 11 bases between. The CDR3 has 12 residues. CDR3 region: CASNGGNSPLHF. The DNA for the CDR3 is TGTGCCAGCAACGGGGGCAACTCACCCCTCCACTTT.

The CDR3 loop is CASFFTKAEAFF. CDR3 DNA sequence: TGTGCCAGCTTTTTTACGAAGGCTGAAGCTTTCTTT. The rearrangement uses TRBV6-1 and TRBJ1-1, with D hard to call. The germline gives CDR1 MNHNS, CDR2 SASEGT. The V gene lost 8 bases and the J gene lost 6 bases, with 13 bases spanning the gap. The CDR3 totals 12 residues.

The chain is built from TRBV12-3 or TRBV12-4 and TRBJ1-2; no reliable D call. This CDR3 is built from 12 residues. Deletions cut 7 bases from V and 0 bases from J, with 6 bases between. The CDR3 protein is CASTRANYGYTF. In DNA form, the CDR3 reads TGTGCCAGCACAAGGGCTAACTATGGCTACACCTTC.

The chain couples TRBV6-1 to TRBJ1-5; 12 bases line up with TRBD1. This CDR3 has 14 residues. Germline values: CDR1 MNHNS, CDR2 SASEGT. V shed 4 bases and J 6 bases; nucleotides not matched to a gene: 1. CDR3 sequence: CASSGDRGLQPQHF. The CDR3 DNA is TGTGCCAGCAGTGGGGACAGGGGGCTTCAGCCCCAGCATTTT.

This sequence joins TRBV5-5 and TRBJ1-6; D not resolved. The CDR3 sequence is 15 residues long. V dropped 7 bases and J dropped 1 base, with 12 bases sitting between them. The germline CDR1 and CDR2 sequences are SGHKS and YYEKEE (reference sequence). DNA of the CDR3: TGTGCCAGCCAAGACCCGGGATCCTATAATTCACCCCTCCACTTT. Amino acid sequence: CASQDPGSYNSPLHF.

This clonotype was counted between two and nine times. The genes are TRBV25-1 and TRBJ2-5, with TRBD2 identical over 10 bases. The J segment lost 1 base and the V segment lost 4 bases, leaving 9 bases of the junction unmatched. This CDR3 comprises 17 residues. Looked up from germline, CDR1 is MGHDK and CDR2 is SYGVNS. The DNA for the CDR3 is TGTGCCAGCAGTGGCCTGACTAGCGGGCGATCCCAAGAGACCCAGTACTTC. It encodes CASSGLTSGRSQETQYF.

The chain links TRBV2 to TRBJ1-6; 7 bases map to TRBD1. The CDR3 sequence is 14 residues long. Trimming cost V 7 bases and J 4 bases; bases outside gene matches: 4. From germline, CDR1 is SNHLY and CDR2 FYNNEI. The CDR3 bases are TGTGCCAGCAAGGGACAGTCATATAATTCACCCCTCCACTTT. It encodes CASKGQSYNSPLHF.

The CDR3 nucleotides read TGTGCCAGCAGAATGACAGGGGATATCCAGGAGACCCAGTACTTC. This codes for CASRMTGDIQETQYF. The chain combines TRBV5-4 with TRBJ2-5, with 8 bases matching TRBD1. The CDR3 spans 15 residues. V lost 5 bases, J lost 5 bases, and 11 bases stayed unmatched. The germline CDR1 and CDR2 sequences are SGHNT and YYREEE (reference sequence).

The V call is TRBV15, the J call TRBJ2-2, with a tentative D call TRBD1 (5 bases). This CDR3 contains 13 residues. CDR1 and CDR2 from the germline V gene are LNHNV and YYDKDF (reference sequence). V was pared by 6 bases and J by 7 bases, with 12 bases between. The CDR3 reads CATSAGILGELFF. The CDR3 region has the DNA TGTGCCACCAGTGCAGGGATCCTCGGGGAGCTGTTTTTT.

CDR3 DNA sequence: TGCGCCAGCAGACACGAGGCGAGGCAGGGGGATCAGCCCCAGCATTTT. Translation: CASRHEARQGDQPQHF. The chain is built from TRBV10-1 and TRBJ1-5; TRBD1 matches 7 bases. CDR1 is WNHNN and CDR2 is SYGVQD in the germline V gene (reference sequence). The trim removed 6 bases at V and 5 bases at J, leaving 13 bases unmatched. This CDR3 has 16 residues.

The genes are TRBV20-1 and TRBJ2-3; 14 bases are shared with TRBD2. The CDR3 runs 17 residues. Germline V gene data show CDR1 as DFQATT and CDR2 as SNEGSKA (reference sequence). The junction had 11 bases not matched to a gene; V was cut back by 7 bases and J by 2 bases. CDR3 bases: TGCAGTGGGGGTGGCGGACTAGCGGGGGGCACCACAGATACGCAGTATTTT. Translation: CSGGGGLAGGTTDTQYF.